The 4 T cell receptor beta chains reported below all come from one sample, sequenced in a study of cytomegalovirus exposure and HLA in healthy donors. PCR involved 60 Vbeta and 13 Jbeta primers. The repertoire was sequenced with immunoSEQ multiplex PCR; TCRdb's copy has only in-frame clones and lacks some. The data hold about 190,000 clones, with around four fifths observed a single time. Material for sequencing was PBMCs. The receptor set was obtained from a woman aged 40 to 50 in good health and CMV-seronegative.

The rearrangement joins TRBV7-9 to TRBJ2-1, with 9 nucleotides matching TRBD2. After removal of 5 bases from V and 8 bases from J, the junction contained 7 bases not matched to a gene. This CDR3 spans 14 amino acids. Germline V lookup: CDR1 SEHNR, CDR2 FQNEAQ (reference sequence). DNA of the CDR3: TGTGCCAGCAGCAACGGGGCGGGAGGGGATGAGCAGTTCTTC. This gives the protein CASSNGAGGDEQFF. Drawing the rest from reference TRBV7-9 and TRBJ2-1, the complete variable domain is DTGVSQNPRHKITKRGQNVTFRCDPISEHNRLYWYRQTLGQGPEFLTYFQNEAQLEKSRLLSDRFSAERPKGSFSTLEIQRTEQGDSAMYLCASSNGAGGDEQFFGPGTRLTVL.

The V call is TRBV15, the J call TRBJ1-5; D is possibly TRBD1 (5 bases). The germline V and J ends were trimmed by 1 base and 12 bases, with 19 bases remaining between them. This CDR3 has 15 amino acids. CDR1 LNHNV and CDR2 YYDKDF come from the germline V gene (reference sequence). DNA for the CDR3: TGTGCCACCAGCAGAGGAGGCGGCCAGGGTGGCCTCCAGCATTTT. Translating gives CATSRGGGQGGLQHF.

J is TRBJ2-7 and V is TRBV9; D possibly corresponds to TRBD2 (6 bases). The germline V gene encodes CDR1 SGDLS and CDR2 YYNGEE. The CDR3 is 14 residues long. V gave up 2 bases and J gave up 6 bases, with 15 bases separating them. In DNA form, the CDR3 reads TGTGCCAGCAGCGTTCAACCGGGAGAGGCCGAGCAGTACTTC. Residues: CASSVQPGEAEQYF. The full variable domain, its missing parts supplied by reference TRBV9 and TRBJ2-7, is DSGVTQTPKHLITATGQRVTLRCSPRSGDLSVYWYQQSLDQGLQFLIQYYNGEERAKGNILERFSAQQFPDLHSELNLSSLELGDSALYFCASSVQPGEAEQYFGPGTRLTVT.

This chain links TRBV6-6 with TRBJ2-7; 13 bases agree with TRBD2. CDR3 length equals 16 residues. Germline assignment: CDR1 MNHNY and CDR2 SVGAGI (reference sequence). Unmatched junction bases numbered 5, after V lost 4 bases and J lost 2 bases. Here the CDR3 reads CASSLTSGRTPYEQYF. The CDR3 region has the DNA TGTGCCAGCAGTTTGACTAGCGGGAGGACCCCCTACGAGCAGTACTTC.